One sample yielded the 7 T cell receptor beta chains listed below, sequenced in a study of T cell repertoires in cytomegalovirus infection. Their specific antigens are unknown. A single record per CDR3 protein comes from TCRdb applying MiXCR to the reads. The table records some 700,000 distinct CDR3 sequences, around 32% of them present only once. The sample consisted of cultured PBMCs, taken from culture after CMV antigen stimulation. The receptors come from a human donor in good health (CMV status not recorded). Some clones in this sample may be carry-over from other donors' samples.

V and J are TRBV5-1 and TRBJ2-5; a weak D match, TRBD2 (6 bases). The CDR3 spans 13 residues. Germline V gene lookup returns CDR1 SGHRS and CDR2 YFSETQ. Trimming removed 7 bases at V and 4 bases at J, with 14 bases between. In DNA, the CDR3 is TGCGCCAGCTCACTTTACGGGGGAGAGACCCAGTACTTC. Translated, it gives CASSLYGGETQYF.

This clonotype was counted a few times. The V call is TRBV12-3 or TRBV12-4, the J call TRBJ1-1; D might be TRBD1 (5 bases). Trimming shortened V by 7 bases and J by 0 bases, and 12 bases separated the two germline ends. The CDR3 sequence is 14 residues long. Written as DNA, the CDR3 is TGTGCCAGCACCGCAGGGACCTTGAACACTGAAGCTTTCTTT. This sequence encodes CASTAGTLNTEAFF.

This clonotype showed up many times. An end of the junction does not agree with germline; a read error may underlie this. This chain uses TRBV4-1 with TRBJ1-1; D uncertain. The CDR3 length is 13 residues. The germline V gene encodes CDR1 MGHRA and CDR2 YSYEKL. The CDR3 loop reads CASSPRVNTEAFF. CDR3 bases: TGTGCCAGCAGCCCAAGGGTGAACACTGAAGCTTTCTTT.

This chain uses TRBV19 with TRBJ2-5; D might be TRBD2 (6 bases). Trimming left V 3 bases short and J 1 base short, with 12 bases between. Germline lookup yields CDR1 LNHDA and CDR2 SQIVND (reference sequence). CDR3 length: 15 amino acids. The CDR3: CASSIARGGQETQYF. The CDR3 DNA reads TGTGCCAGTAGTATTGCGAGGGGAGGCCAAGAGACCCAGTACTTC.

A word on this clonotype: At one boundary the junction diverges from the germline segment, which might be a read error. V gene TRBV4-1 combines with J gene TRBJ2-1; D unclear. The germline gives CDR1 MGHRA, CDR2 YSYEKL. This CDR3 is 15 amino acids long. The CDR3 DNA sequence: TGTGCCAGCAGCCAAGATCGGTGGCAGAACAATGAGCAGTTCTTC. It translates to CASSQDRWQNNEQFF.

This chain joins TRBV6-2 or TRBV6-3 and TRBJ2-7, with 7 bases matching TRBD2. Per germline, CDR1 MNHEY and CDR2 SVGEGT. The trim removed 5 bases at V and 4 bases at J, leaving 11 bases unmatched. CDR3 size: 15 residues. The CDR3 reads CASSNKGLVVYEQYF. In DNA form, the CDR3 reads TGTGCCAGCAGTAATAAAGGACTAGTCGTGTACGAGCAGTACTTC.

This clonotype occurred many times. The chain uses TRBV7-2 and TRBJ1-1; D is perhaps TRBD1 (5 bases). The length of the CDR3 is 13 residues. Germline V gives CDR1 SGHTA, CDR2 FQGNSA. V was cut by 5 bases and J by 8 bases, with 15 bases left in between. CDR3 amino acids: CASSLNGGYEAFF. CDR3 sequence (DNA): TGTGCCAGCAGCCTAAACGGGGGATACGAAGCTTTCTTT.